This T cell receptor beta chain originates from a study of blood T cells in healthy people across ages. Each sample yielded at least 5.5 micrograms of PBMC total RNA. About this clonotype: What it binds is not known.

General study findings and limits: Lack of knowledge of donor CMV status possibly confounded expanded clonotype changes.

CDR1 is DFQATT and CDR2 is SNEGSKA in the germline V gene (reference sequence). The V end lost 3 bases, the J end lost 4 bases, and 10 bases lay between the germline ends. The CDR3 is 13 residues long. A J-beta primer mix and a sample-barcoded 5' primer were used in a second PCR of about 7 to 12 cycles. Each TCR beta cDNA got a 12-nucleotide random molecular identifier. From the 5' RACE reads, TCRdb called clonotypes with MiXCR, one entry per CDR3 protein. This table holds around 320,000 distinct CDR3 sequences, roughly 27% found once. The TCR sequence derives from a woman in her seventies in good health. This chain uses TRBV20-1 with TRBJ2-1, with D possibly being TRBD2 (6 bases). Sequenced sample: blood. In DNA, the CDR3 is TGCAGTGCTAGGGCTAGCGCTTACAATGAGCAGTTCTTC. This sequence encodes CSARASAYNEQFF.